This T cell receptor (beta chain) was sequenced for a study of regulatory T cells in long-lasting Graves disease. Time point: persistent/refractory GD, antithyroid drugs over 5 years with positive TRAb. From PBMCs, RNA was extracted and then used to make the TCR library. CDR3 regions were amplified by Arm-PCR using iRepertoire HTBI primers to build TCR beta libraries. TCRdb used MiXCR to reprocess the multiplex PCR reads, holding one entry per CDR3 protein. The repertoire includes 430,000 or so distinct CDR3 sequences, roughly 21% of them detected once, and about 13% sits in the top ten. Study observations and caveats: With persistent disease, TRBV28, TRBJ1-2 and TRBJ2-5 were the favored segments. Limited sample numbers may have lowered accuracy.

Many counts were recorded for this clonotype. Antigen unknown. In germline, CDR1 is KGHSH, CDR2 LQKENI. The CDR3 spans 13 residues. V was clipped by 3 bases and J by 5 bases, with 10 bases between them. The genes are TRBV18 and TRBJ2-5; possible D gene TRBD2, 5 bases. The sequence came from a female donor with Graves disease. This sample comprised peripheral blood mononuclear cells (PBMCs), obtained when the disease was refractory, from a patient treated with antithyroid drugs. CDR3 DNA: TGTGCCAGCTCACCCGGACTCGGGGAGACCCAGTACTTC. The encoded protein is CASSPGLGETQYF.